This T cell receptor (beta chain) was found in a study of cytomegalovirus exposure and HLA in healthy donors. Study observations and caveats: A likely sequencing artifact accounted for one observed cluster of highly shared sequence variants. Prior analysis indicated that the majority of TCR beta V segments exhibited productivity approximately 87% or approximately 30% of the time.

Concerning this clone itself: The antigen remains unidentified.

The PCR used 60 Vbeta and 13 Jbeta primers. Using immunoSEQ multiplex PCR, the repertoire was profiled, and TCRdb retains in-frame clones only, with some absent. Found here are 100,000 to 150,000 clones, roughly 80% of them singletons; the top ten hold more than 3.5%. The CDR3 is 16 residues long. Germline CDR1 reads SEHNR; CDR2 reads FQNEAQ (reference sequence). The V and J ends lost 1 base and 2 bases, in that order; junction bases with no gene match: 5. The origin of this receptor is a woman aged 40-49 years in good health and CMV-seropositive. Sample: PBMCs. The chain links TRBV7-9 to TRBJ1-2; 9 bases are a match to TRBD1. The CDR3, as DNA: TGTGCCAGCAGCTTAGAGGGGACAGGGTGGAACTATGGCTACACCTTC. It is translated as CASSLEGTGWNYGYTF. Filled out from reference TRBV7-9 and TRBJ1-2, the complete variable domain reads DTGVSQNPRHKITKRGQNVTFRCDPISEHNRLYWYRQTLGQGPEFLTYFQNEAQLEKSRLLSDRFSAERPKGSFSTLEIQRTEQGDSAMYLCASSLEGTGWNYGYTFGSGTRLTVV.